One and the same sample provided the 23 T cell receptor beta chains below, sequenced in a study of CD8 T cells in ankylosing spondylitis. TCRdb re-called the 5' RACE reads through MiXCR, storing one row per CDR3 protein. The sample records 250,000 to 400,000 distinct CDR3 sequences, under 14% being singletons. Input material: blood, either unsorted or a sorted T cell fraction (not recorded which). The receptor set was obtained from a female donor with ankylosing spondylitis or in good health (not recorded which).

This clonotype was picked up many times. J is TRBJ2-2 and V is TRBV5-1, with D possibly being TRBD1 (5 bases). Looked up from germline, CDR1 is SGHRS and CDR2 is YFSETQ. Trimming stripped 7 bases from V and 3 bases from J, with 10 bases between. This CDR3 is 13 amino acids long. CDR3 in amino acids: CASRQGDTGELFF. Written as DNA, the CDR3 is TGCGCCAGCCGGCAGGGTGACACCGGGGAGCTGTTTTTT.

In this sample, this clonotype turned up many times. The gene calls are TRBV27 and TRBJ1-2; perhaps TRBD1 as D (6 bases). Looked up from germline, CDR1 is MNHEY and CDR2 is SMNVEV (reference sequence). V was clipped by 11 bases and J by 6 bases, with 13 bases between them. This CDR3 is built from 11 residues. The CDR3 here is CAPKRGDGYTF. Written as DNA, the CDR3 is TGTGCCCCAAAAAGGGGGGATGGCTACACCTTC.

Written as DNA, the CDR3 is TGCAGTGCTACCAGGGGCGGGTACAATGAGCAGTTCTTC. Translating gives CSATRGGYNEQFF. The V gene is TRBV20-1, the J gene TRBJ2-1; maybe TRBD1 (6 bases). The germline V and J ends were trimmed by 4 bases and 4 bases, with 11 bases remaining between them. The CDR3 length is 13 residues. The germline CDR1 and CDR2 sequences are DFQATT and SNEGSKA (reference sequence).

The table lists this clonotype with many counts. This sequence joins TRBV5-1 and TRBJ2-1, with TRBD1 matching 8 bases. The germline V gene encodes CDR1 SGHRS and CDR2 YFSETQ. The CDR3 spans 15 residues. Trimming at V came to 5 bases and at J to 6 bases, leaving 10 bases not matched to a gene. This CDR3 reads CASSTGGIRLNEQFF. The CDR3 coding sequence is TGCGCCAGCAGTACAGGGGGGATCCGACTCAATGAGCAGTTCTTC.

This clonotype was seen many times. The J gene is TRBJ2-7, the V gene TRBV7-9; no definite D call. Looked up from germline, CDR1 is SEHNR and CDR2 is FQNEAQ (reference sequence). The CDR3 is 14 residues long. Trimming stripped 5 bases from V and 3 bases from J, with 14 bases between. The CDR3 region has the DNA TGTGCCAGCAGCCCCGGTGGCAGTTTCTACGAGCAGTACTTC. Its protein is CASSPGGSFYEQYF.

CDR3 nucleotide sequence: TGTGCCAGCACCCCCGGGGATGGCACTGAAGCTTTCTTT. Residues: CASTPGDGTEAFF. The chain joins TRBV3-1 to TRBJ1-1, with unresolved D. This CDR3 has 13 amino acids. From germline, CDR1 is LGHDT and CDR2 YNNKEL (reference sequence). V lost 7 bases, J lost 4 bases, and 13 bases lay in between.

The CDR3 DNA reads TGTGCCAGCAGCCATAATATCGGCAATGAGCAGTTCTTC. Its protein is CASSHNIGNEQFF. The chain employs TRBV3-1 and TRBJ2-1, with unresolved D. Trimming stripped 3 bases from V and 6 bases from J, with 9 bases between. CDR3 length equals 13 residues. CDR1 and CDR2 from the germline V gene are LGHDT and YNNKEL (reference sequence).

Ten or more counts support this clonotype. The chain employs TRBV28 and TRBJ2-2; TRBD2 aligns across 10 bases. Germline CDR1 reads MDHEN; CDR2 reads SYDVKM. The CDR3 has 17 amino acids. V dropped 2 bases and J dropped 1; count of bases not matched to a gene: 4. CDR3 protein: CASSLERGGVNTGELFF. As DNA, the CDR3 is TGTGCCAGCAGTTTAGAGCGGGGGGGCGTGAACACCGGGGAGCTGTTTTTT.

This clonotype was counted at least ten times. The V and J genes are TRBV20-1 and TRBJ2-6; no clear D. The CDR3 runs 14 residues. Germline CDR1 is DFQATT and CDR2 is SNEGSKA (reference sequence). With 6 bases removed from V and 2 bases from J, the gap between germline ends came to 11 bases. The CDR3 DNA reads TGCAGTGCCCAGCCCGGACCTGGGGCCAACGTCCTGACTTTC. Translation gives CSAQPGPGANVLTF.

The chain has TRBV3-1 and TRBJ2-1, with D hard to call. V lost 0 bases to trimming and J lost 2 bases, with 11 bases between them. From germline, CDR1 is LGHDT and CDR2 YNNKEL (reference sequence). This CDR3 is 16 amino acids long. CDR3 in amino acids: CASSQDDTIPYNEQFF. CDR3 bases: TGTGCCAGCAGCCAAGACGATACTATCCCCTACAATGAGCAGTTCTTC.

This clonotype was seen at least ten times. V is TRBV20-1 and J is TRBJ2-2; D is perhaps TRBD1 (6 bases). Germline V gene lookup returns CDR1 DFQATT and CDR2 SNEGSKA (reference sequence). The CDR3 has 14 amino acids. Deletions cut 6 bases from V and 1 base from J, with 12 bases between. The CDR3 coding sequence is TGCAGTGCGGATGCACAGGGGAACACCGGGGAGCTGTTTTTT. Amino acids: CSADAQGNTGELFF.

The sample holds many counts of this clonotype. V usage is TRBV7-2 and J usage is TRBJ1-1; D unresolved. V lost 5 bases and J 6 bases, leaving 7 bases between the germline ends. The germline V gene encodes CDR1 SGHTA and CDR2 FQGNSA. This CDR3 is 11 amino acids long. The CDR3 protein is CASSVQAEAFF. The CDR3 DNA reads TGTGCCAGCAGCGTCCAGGCTGAAGCTTTCTTT.

J is TRBJ2-5 and V is TRBV6-5, with TRBD1 matching 7 bases. Trimming cost V 2 bases and J 2 bases; bases outside gene matches: 2. This CDR3 comprises 14 residues. Per the germline V gene, CDR1 is MNHEY and CDR2 is SVGAGI. The CDR3, as DNA: TGTGCCAGCAGTTACCTGGACAGGCAAGAGACCCAGTACTTC. This translates into CASSYLDRQETQYF.

This clonotype was counted ten times or more. The chain recombines TRBV9 with TRBJ1-1; D not resolved. CDR1 SGDLS and CDR2 YYNGEE come from the germline V gene. There are 13 residues in the CDR3. The V end was cut by 2 bases, the J end by 3 bases, with 8 bases between. The CDR3 reads CASSVEGYTEAFF. In DNA form, the CDR3 reads TGTGCCAGCAGCGTGGAAGGGTACACTGAAGCTTTCTTT.

The V and J genes are TRBV18 and TRBJ1-4; D not resolved. CDR1 is KGHSH, CDR2 LQKENI, per germline. The length of the CDR3 is 15 residues. V lost 5 bases to trimming and J lost 5 bases, with 15 bases between them. The CDR3: CASSAPIGPNEKLFF. CDR3 DNA sequence: TGTGCCAGCTCAGCTCCTATAGGACCGAATGAAAAACTGTTTTTT.

This clonotype was recorded at least ten times. This chain links TRBV27 with TRBJ1-5, with D perhaps matching TRBD1 (5 bases). CDR1 is MNHEY, CDR2 SMNVEV, per germline (reference sequence). The CDR3 totals 14 residues. V lost 2 bases, J lost 4 bases, and 9 bases lay in between. The CDR3 DNA follows: TGTGCCAGCAGTTTAACGGGGCTAAATCAGCCCCAGCATTTT. It translates to CASSLTGLNQPQHF.

This clonotype was seen at least ten times. V is TRBV5-1 and J is TRBJ2-5, with 7 nucleotides matching TRBD1. The CDR3 is 13 amino acids. Trimming at V came to 4 bases and at J to 5 bases, leaving 5 bases not matched to a gene. CDR1 and CDR2 from the germline V gene are SGHRS and YFSETQ. CDR3 in DNA: TGCGCCAGCAGCCTCACAGGGGATGAGACCCAGTACTTC. This sequence encodes CASSLTGDETQYF.

This chain uses TRBV27 with TRBJ2-6; 7 nucleotides agree with TRBD1. Per the germline V gene, CDR1 is MNHEY and CDR2 is SMNVEV (reference sequence). The V and J ends lost 6 bases and 3 bases, in that order; junction bases with no gene match: 5. The CDR3 is 15 amino acids. CDR3 DNA: TGTGCCAGCAGGCCTACAGGGGTTGGGGCCAACGTCCTGACTTTC. It specifies CASRPTGVGANVLTF.

Only a few counts were recorded for this clonotype. V usage is TRBV5-5 and J usage is TRBJ1-5, with D hard to call. V lost 2 bases to trimming and J lost 4 bases, with 10 bases between them. The CDR3 length is 14 residues. The germline V gene encodes CDR1 SGHKS and CDR2 YYEKEE (reference sequence). The CDR3 reads CASSFASENQPQHF. The CDR3 nucleotides are TGTGCCAGCAGCTTCGCGTCCGAAAATCAGCCCCAGCATTTT.

There are many counts of this clonotype. V usage is TRBV12-5 and J usage is TRBJ2-1, with TRBD1 matching 8 bases. The CDR3 has 15 amino acids. Germline-derived CDR1 and CDR2 are LGHNT and FRNRAP. The J segment lost 3 bases and the V segment lost 3 bases, leaving 4 bases of the junction unmatched. The CDR3 is CASGLMTGVYNEQFF. In nucleotides, the CDR3 is TGTGCTAGTGGTTTAATGACAGGGGTCTACAATGAGCAGTTCTTC.

CDR3 coding DNA: TGTGCCAGCAGCTCGGACTCAGGGGGCGGGTACACTGAAGCTTTCTTT. Protein: CASSSDSGGGYTEAFF. The gene calls are TRBV5-6 and TRBJ1-1; 8 positions agree with TRBD1. There are 16 residues in the CDR3. Per the germline V gene, CDR1 is SGHDT and CDR2 is YYEEEE. With V trimmed by 3 bases and J by 3 bases, 10 bases remained unmatched.

This clonotype has more than one count but fewer than ten. The J gene is TRBJ2-1, the V gene TRBV20-1; 11 bases are a match to TRBD2. V lost 0 bases, J lost 9 bases, and 7 bases stayed unmatched. Germline lookup yields CDR1 DFQATT and CDR2 SNEGSKA (reference sequence). This CDR3 has 15 amino acids. The CDR3, as DNA: TGCAGTGCTAGAGAACTAGCGGGAGACGGGGGTGAGCAGTTCTTC. Its translation is CSARELAGDGGEQFF.

This clonotype was seen many times. The V gene is TRBV28, the J gene TRBJ2-6; TRBD1 agrees at 8 bases. Germline V gives CDR1 MDHEN, CDR2 SYDVKM. The V and J ends lost 10 bases and 1 base, in that order; junction bases with no gene match: 9. The CDR3 contains 16 residues. CDR3 coding DNA: TGTGCCACAGCGGACAGGGAAAGTTCTGGGGCCAACGTCCTGACTTTC. It codes for CATADRESSGANVLTF.